The present entry profiles one TCR beta chain with its context. V dropped 0 bases and J dropped 8 bases, with 13 bases sitting between them. Per germline, CDR1 WSHSY and CDR2 SAAADI. The CDR3 is 15 amino acids. The data stem from a study of blood T cell repertoires in COVID-19. The wider study: Some COVID-19 samples were acute and others convalescent; all came from the United States, Italy and Spain. In each case, the material was cDNA or gDNA derived from T cells, B-cell-depleted T cells, or PBMCs.

Sequenced by immunoSEQ multiplex PCR; TCRdb stores in-frame clones only, minus some. The sample has 220,000 or so clones, 70% to 90% seen once. The sequencing input was PBMCs or T cells enriched from blood (not recorded which). V gene TRBV10-2 combines with J gene TRBJ1-4; D uncertain. The clonotype comes from a woman aged 45-65 years with acute COVID-19. The CDR3 reads CASSESLGSPEKLFF. The CDR3 DNA reads as TGCGCCAGCAGTGAGTCGTTGGGCTCCCCAGAAAAACTGTTTTTT.